These 5 T cell receptor beta chains were sequenced from one sample in a study of neoadjuvant nivolumab and ipilimumab in lung cancer. Sequenced by immunoSEQ multiplex PCR; TCRdb stores in-frame clones only, minus some. The sample has more than 20,000 clones, around four fifths seen once. Sequences were derived from tumor tissue, sampled after neoadjuvant nivolumab, alone or with ipilimumab, at or shortly before surgery. The receptors were gathered from an adult with non-small cell lung cancer.

This chain connects TRBV5-1 to TRBJ2-1; unclear D gene. The CDR3 consists of 15 residues. Looked up from germline, CDR1 is SGHRS and CDR2 is YFSETQ. V was shortened by 1 base and J by 3 bases, with 11 bases between the two germline ends. The CDR3 region has the DNA TGCGCCAGCAGCTTGACCCCCGGCAACTACAATGAGCAGTTCTTC. Its translation is CASSLTPGNYNEQFF.

The chain employs TRBV30 and TRBJ1-2, with 11 bases aligning to TRBD1. This CDR3 has 14 amino acids. In germline, CDR1 is GTSNPN, CDR2 SVGIG (reference sequence). The ends lost 1 base at V and 7 bases at J; junction bases unmatched: 5. CDR3 DNA: TGTGCCTGGAGTGAGGACAGGGGGCAGAGTGGCTACACCTTC. Protein sequence: CAWSEDRGQSGYTF.

CDR3 bases: TGCGCCAGCAGCTTAGGGACAGGGGGCCGGAATGAGCAGTTCTTC. Protein sequence: CASSLGTGGRNEQFF. This chain uses TRBV5-1 with TRBJ2-1; 12 nucleotides agree with TRBD1. This CDR3 is 15 amino acids long. CDR1 is SGHRS and CDR2 is YFSETQ in the germline V gene. V was clipped by 2 bases and J by 7 bases; unmatched bases: 4.

The chain has TRBV30 and TRBJ1-2; 7 bases agree with TRBD1. The CDR3 has 14 amino acids. V gave up 2 bases and J gave up 8 bases; unmatched junction bases: 11. Germline-derived CDR1 and CDR2 are GTSNPN and SVGIG (reference sequence). The DNA for the CDR3 is TGTGCCTGGAGTCTAGGACAGGAGTTAGGGGGCTACACCTTC. Amino acid sequence: CAWSLGQELGGYTF.

The V and J genes are TRBV11-3 and TRBJ1-1; D may be TRBD1 (5 bases). The CDR3 is 12 amino acids. V was clipped by 8 bases and J by 5 bases, with 12 bases between them. Looked up from germline, CDR1 is SGHNT and CDR2 is YENEEA. The DNA for the CDR3 is TGTGCCAGCGGCAGGGATGGGACTGAAGCTTTCTTT. It is translated as CASGRDGTEAFF.